The 26 T cell receptor beta chains presented below share a single source sample, sequenced in a study of cytomegalovirus exposure and HLA in healthy donors. Amplification used 60 Vbeta primers and 13 Jbeta primers. Clones were read by immunoSEQ multiplex PCR, and TCRdb kept only the in-frame ones, dropping some. The repertoire includes about 120,000 clones, 75% to 85% of them detected once, and 8.8% sits in the top ten. The sequenced sample was PBMCs. These receptor sequences come from a female donor in good health and CMV-seropositive.

Only a few counts were recorded for this clone. This chain joins TRBV5-1 and TRBJ2-3, with D possibly being TRBD2 (5 bases). Trimming took off 0 bases at V and 2 bases at J, with 13 bases between the two ends. Looked up from germline, CDR1 is SGHRS and CDR2 is YFSETQ. CDR3 size: 16 residues. CDR3 bases: TGCGCCAGCAGCTTGGAGGCGCGGGCCTACACAGATACGCAGTATTTT. Encoded protein: CASSLEARAYTDTQYF.

The chain links TRBV11-2 to TRBJ2-1, with 11 nucleotides matching TRBD1. This CDR3 is built from 15 residues. Germline CDR1 and CDR2: SGHAT and FQNNGV. The V segment lost 3 bases and the J segment 5 bases; nucleotides outside the gene matches: 3. CDR3 coding DNA: TGTGCCAGCAGCTTGGGACAGGGGGGTAACAATGAGCAGTTCTTC. Translating it yields CASSLGQGGNNEQFF.

The rearrangement uses TRBV27 and TRBJ2-2; no definite D call. The CDR3 consists of 13 residues. The germline gives CDR1 MNHEY, CDR2 SMNVEV (reference sequence). The V and J ends lost 1 base and 5 bases respectively, with 5 bases between them. Written as DNA, the CDR3 is TGTGCCAGCAGTTTATTCGGGACCGGGGAGCTGTTTTTT. Its protein product is CASSLFGTGELFF.

The chain recombines TRBV5-8 with TRBJ2-3; 9 bases agree with TRBD1. Per germline, CDR1 SGHTS and CDR2 YDEGEE. The CDR3 has 15 amino acids. V was pared by 0 bases and J by 5 bases, with 4 bases of the junction left unmatched. The CDR3 reads CASSLGPGQGDTQYF. The CDR3 DNA sequence: TGTGCCAGCAGCTTGGGACCGGGACAGGGAGATACGCAGTATTTT.

In its sample, this clone was seen a few times. The chain's CDR3 is CASSNHRGGYGYTF. The CDR3 region has the DNA TGTGCCAGTAGCAATCATAGGGGAGGCTATGGCTACACCTTC. The chain employs TRBV19 and TRBJ1-2; the D gene is possibly TRBD1 (5 bases). This CDR3 comprises 14 residues. V shed 6 bases and J shed 4 bases, with 15 bases lying between them. Per germline, CDR1 LNHDA and CDR2 SQIVND (reference sequence).

This chain links TRBV6-1 with TRBJ1-3; D might be TRBD1 (5 bases). Trimming took off 4 bases at V and 4 bases at J, with 14 bases between the two ends. Germline loops: CDR1 MNHNS, CDR2 SASEGT. The CDR3 length is 15 residues. Here the CDR3 reads CASSVREGGGNTIYF. The CDR3 DNA follows: TGTGCCAGCAGTGTCAGGGAGGGAGGAGGAAACACCATATATTTT.

J is TRBJ1-5 and V is TRBV6-1, with D hard to call. Germline lookup yields CDR1 MNHNS and CDR2 SASEGT. The ends were cut back, 4 bases at V and 0 bases at J, with 7 bases in the middle. The CDR3 is 14 amino acids. The DNA of the CDR3 is TGTGCCAGCAGTGGCGGAGATAGCAATCAGCCCCAGCATTTT. It encodes CASSGGDSNQPQHF.

The chain joins TRBV2 to TRBJ1-5, with 8 bases that match TRBD1. The CDR3 is 13 residues long. J lost 4 bases, V lost 6 bases, and 2 bases had no gene match. Germline CDR1 reads SNHLY; CDR2 reads FYNNEI. Here the CDR3 reads CASSQGANQPQHF. The DNA of the CDR3 is TGTGCCAGCAGCCAGGGGGCGAATCAGCCCCAGCATTTT.

This rearrangement joins TRBV5-1 to TRBJ1-4; TRBD1 might be the D (6 bases). V was shortened by 0 bases and J by 7 bases, with 13 bases between the two germline ends. In germline, CDR1 is SGHRS, CDR2 YFSETQ. The CDR3 spans 15 residues. As DNA, the CDR3 is TGCGCCAGCAGCTTGGCCTTGGGGGCGGGTGAAAAACTGTTTTTT. This gives the protein CASSLALGAGEKLFF.

The rearrangement joins TRBV7-9 to TRBJ1-1; a possible D gene is TRBD1 (5 bases). Germline V gives CDR1 SEHNR, CDR2 FQNEAQ (reference sequence). The CDR3 contains 13 residues. V gave up 5 bases and J gave up 4 bases, with 11 bases separating them. The chain's CDR3 is CASSPLQVTEAFF. The CDR3 DNA follows: TGTGCCAGCAGCCCCCTACAGGTCACTGAAGCTTTCTTT.

This rearrangement joins TRBV27 to TRBJ2-7; TRBD1 agrees at 8 bases. There are 12 residues in the CDR3. CDR1 and CDR2 (germline): MNHEY, SMNVEV (reference sequence). V trimming: 4 bases; J trimming: 9 bases; junction bases outside the gene matches: 5. CDR3 protein: CASSSTDRGQYF. CDR3 coding DNA: TGTGCCAGCAGTTCAACAGACAGGGGGCAGTACTTC.

The table lists this clone with a few counts. This chain links TRBV5-1 with TRBJ2-1, with TRBD2 matching over 13 bases. CDR1 is SGHRS and CDR2 is YFSETQ in the germline V gene. The length of the CDR3 is 15 residues. V shed 4 bases, J shed 4 bases, and the junction held 2 bases outside the gene matches. CDR3 bases: TGCGCCAGCAGCCAGACTAGCGGGGGGTACAATGAGCAGTTCTTC. It yields the protein CASSQTSGGYNEQFF.

The V and J genes are TRBV2 and TRBJ1-2; D is unresolved. Germline V gene lookup returns CDR1 SNHLY and CDR2 FYNNEI. The CDR3 is made up of 11 amino acids. V lost 6 bases and J 1 base, leaving 3 bases between the germline ends. In nucleotides, the CDR3 is TGTGCCAGCAGATATAACTATGGCTACACCTTC. The encoded protein is CASRYNYGYTF.

The V gene is TRBV4-2, the J gene TRBJ1-2; unclear D gene. V gave up 1 base and J gave up 7 bases, with 13 bases separating them. The CDR3 sequence is 14 residues long. The germline V gene has CDR1 LGHNA and CDR2 YNFKEQ. The CDR3 nucleotides read TGTGCCAGCAGCCAAGGAGTGGAAGGGAGTGGCTACACCTTC. Its translation: CASSQGVEGSGYTF.

The rearrangement uses TRBV6-5 and TRBJ2-7, with D unclear. Germline assignment: CDR1 MNHEY and CDR2 SVGAGI. This CDR3 has 14 residues. Trimming pared 2 bases from V and 2 bases from J, leaving 10 bases between. Here the CDR3 DNA reads TGTGCCAGCAGTTACGGCGGCAGCCCCTACGAGCAGTACTTC. Amino acid sequence: CASSYGGSPYEQYF.

The chain carries TRBV20-1 and TRBJ2-3, with 7 bases identical to TRBD2. The V segment lost 5 bases and the J segment 5 bases; nucleotides outside the gene matches: 1. Germline V gene lookup returns CDR1 DFQATT and CDR2 SNEGSKA (reference sequence). The length of the CDR3 is 11 residues. The CDR3 protein is CSAGGEDTQYF. DNA of the CDR3: TGCAGTGCTGGGGGGGAAGATACGCAGTATTTT.

DNA for the CDR3: TGTGCCAGCAGTTATTCAGTAGGACTAGCCAAAAACATTCAGTACTTC. It encodes CASSYSVGLAKNIQYF. The chain recombines TRBV6-5 with TRBJ2-4; a weak D match, TRBD2 (5 bases). The CDR3 has 16 residues. Looked up from germline, CDR1 is MNHEY and CDR2 is SVGAGI. V was pared by 3 bases and J by 0 bases, with 12 bases between.

The V call is TRBV6-1, the J call TRBJ1-1; TRBD1 matches 8 bases. This CDR3 is built from 15 residues. The germline CDR1 and CDR2 sequences are MNHNS and SASEGT. V lost 4 bases to trimming and J lost 3 bases; unmatched junction nucleotides: 7. Here the CDR3 DNA reads TGTGCCAGCAGTGGGGGGACAGGTGCTGACACTGAAGCTTTCTTT. It translates to CASSGGTGADTEAFF.

There are a few counts of this clone. The CDR3 DNA reads TGTGCCAGCAGTTACTCGTTTAGCGGGGGGCACAATGAGCAGTTCTTC. Protein product: CASSYSFSGGHNEQFF. V usage is TRBV6-5 and J usage is TRBJ2-1, with TRBD2 matching over 10 bases. CDR3 length: 16 amino acids. Trimming took 0 bases from V and 5 from J; bases not matched to a gene: 4. From germline, CDR1 is MNHEY and CDR2 SVGAGI.

This chain joins TRBV18 and TRBJ1-1, with D unresolved. The V end was cut by 6 bases, the J end by 11 bases, with 13 bases between. The CDR3 spans 11 residues. CDR1 KGHSH and CDR2 LQKENI come from the germline V gene. The CDR3 coding sequence is TGTGCCAGCTCCTCCGGGGTCGAGGCTTTCTTT. It is translated as CASSSGVEAFF.

The table lists this clone with a count of one. The gene calls are TRBV18 and TRBJ2-1; 11 nucleotides match TRBD2. Germline assignment: CDR1 KGHSH and CDR2 LQKENI. This CDR3 is built from 17 residues. Trimming at V came to 1 base and at J to 4 bases, leaving 6 bases not matched to a gene. This CDR3 reads CASSPRTSGGLYNEQFF. CDR3 nucleotides: TGTGCCAGCTCACCACGTACTAGCGGGGGCCTATACAATGAGCAGTTCTTC.

The chain links TRBV27 to TRBJ2-7, with 10 positions matching TRBD1. CDR1 is MNHEY and CDR2 is SMNVEV in the germline V gene (reference sequence). The CDR3 runs 15 residues. V gave up 8 bases and J gave up 3 bases; unmatched junction bases: 10. The CDR3 protein is CASGPTGTGVYEQYF. The DNA for the CDR3 is TGTGCCAGCGGCCCGACCGGGACAGGGGTCTACGAGCAGTACTTC.

The chain employs TRBV7-3 and TRBJ1-3; no firm D call. This CDR3 region has 15 residues. Germline V gene lookup returns CDR1 SGHTA and CDR2 FQGTGA. Trimming removed 5 bases from V and 0 bases from J, with 11 bases in between. CDR3 region: CASSRTSTSGNTIYF. The CDR3, as DNA: TGTGCCAGCAGCCGAACCAGTACCTCTGGAAACACCATATATTTT. The full variable domain, completed using reference TRBV7-3 and TRBJ1-3, is GAGVSQTPSNKVTEKGKYVELRCDPISGHTALYWYRQSLGQGPEFLIYFQGTGAADDSGLPNDRFFAVRPEGSVSTLKIQRTERGDSAVYLCASSRTSTSGNTIYFGEGSWLTVV.

V usage is TRBV5-1 and J usage is TRBJ2-3; 7 nucleotides match TRBD1. V shed 3 bases, J shed 0 bases, and the junction held 4 bases outside the gene matches. This CDR3 is built from 15 residues. CDR1 and CDR2 from the germline V gene are SGHRS and YFSETQ. The CDR3 DNA follows: TGCGCCAGCAGCTACCAGACAGGGAGCACAGATACGCAGTATTTT. This translates into CASSYQTGSTDTQYF.

The gene calls are TRBV6-1 and TRBJ2-3; the D gene is possibly TRBD2 (7 bases). The CDR3 consists of 15 residues. Germline-derived CDR1 and CDR2 are MNHNS and SASEGT. V gave up 4 bases and J gave up 2 bases, with 13 bases separating them. The CDR3 reads CASSVGRGDTDTQYF. CDR3 coding DNA: TGTGCCAGCAGTGTAGGGAGGGGGGACACAGATACGCAGTATTTT.

The V call is TRBV19, the J call TRBJ1-1; 7 bases align to TRBD1. The trim removed 7 bases at V and 7 bases at J, leaving 12 bases unmatched. CDR3 length: 14 amino acids. CDR1 is LNHDA and CDR2 is SQIVND in the germline V gene (reference sequence). The CDR3 loop reads CASKTQGEVSEAFF. The CDR3 region has the DNA TGTGCCAGTAAAACGCAGGGGGAAGTGAGTGAAGCTTTCTTT.